The sequence of this T cell receptor (beta chain) was determined in a study of cytomegalovirus exposure and HLA in healthy donors (dated by TCRdb to about 2017). Concerning the study at large: In an earlier analysis of about 560 of the donors, around 290 Gb of sequence data and 95 million to 130 million unique TCR beta sequences from roughly 190 million T cells were reported. The study combined high-throughput TCR immunosequencing, statistical association of individual TCRs with disease status, and machine learning to predict cytomegalovirus infection status. The study was designed to test whether signatures of past pathogen exposure could be identified by cataloging public T cell receptors. Among 398 genotyped donors of the cohort, an average of roughly 230,000 unique TCR beta nucleotide sequences was sequenced per donor, of which about 18% were non-productive. Five DR-DQ haplotypes were treated as single units for association and clustering because of strong linkage in the cohort. The study profiled the T cell repertoires of fewer than 850 subjects by immunosequencing and related them to cytomegalovirus serostatus. Typing coverage varied by locus: roughly 620-640 donors for A, B, C, DRB1 and DQB1; approximately 520 for DQA1; about 570 for DPA1; around 490 for DPB1. Along with the roughly 610-subject first cohort, a separate validation cohort of approximately 110 different subjects was used. A later analysis re-analyzed previously published TCR beta repertoires from 600 to 850 donors and added high-resolution HLA genotyping to study TCR occurrence patterns. Both class I and class II loci were covered by HLA typing, at four-digit resolution. A later genetic analysis took genome-wide SNP genotypes for 398 of the 666 donors and used that subset as a discovery cohort. All discovery cohort repertoires had been generated on a single sequencing platform. Donor age, sex, ethnicity and CMV serostatus were compiled alongside the repertoire data. Among the roughly 380 genotyped donors, around 79% belonged to the genetic ancestry cluster associated with self-reported Caucasian donors. Approximately 310 gigabases of sequencing data and 80 million or so unique TCR sequences were included in an early release covering around 600 HLA-typed donors. To decide whether each TCR beta V gene segment behaved as functional or pseudogenic, an earlier analysis of fewer than 750 of the donors relied on high-throughput TCR beta sequencing. Rather than drawing on any new phenotypic data, the later analysis identified candidate immune exposures from TCR beta sequences and the way those sequences occurred across donors.

Results the study describes overall, beyond this receptor: The classifier was reported to diagnose cytomegalovirus status with high specificity and sensitivity in both the original and validation cohorts. While some public TCRs were present in many individuals, most TCR sequences turned up only very rarely across donors. According to a later analysis, TCR association rates differed among HLA loci, with DRB1 alleles showing the most associated TCRs and HLA-C alleles showing the fewest. A group of highly shared sequence variants was considered likely to be a technical artifact of the sequencing pipeline. Only TCR beta chains were sequenced in this cohort, and the absence of alpha or paired-chain data limited detectable features. Compared with the 666-donor mean, donors in an Asian-associated ancestry cluster had fewer N-insertions in productive TCRs, according to a later genetic analysis. Immune exposure information for the cohort was limited to CMV serostatus. Because HLA typing was unavailable for some donors at each locus, only the typed subset was used in association tests. In a later analysis, HLA-associated TCR beta chains showed more clonal expansion and lower generation probabilities than non-associated chains that were equally common. The earlier analysis of fewer than 750 of the donors excluded around 17 rarely observed V segments, including chromosome 9 orphons, because counts were too low. Assigning TCR associations to individual alleles was difficult when HLA alleles, especially DR and DQ, strongly co-occurred. Several of the top co-occurrence clusters appeared to be linked to parvovirus B19, influenza, CMV and Epstein-Barr virus, according to a later analysis. Roughly uniform sequencing depth across donors was assumed in presence/absence analyses, although this assumption may not hold. Most CMV-associated TCR beta chains appeared to be HLA-restricted in a later analysis, and the HLA associations seemed to be driven largely by CMV exposure. Three of the identified cytomegalovirus-associated TCR beta chains were confirmed in vitro to be specific for cytomegalovirus antigens. A further reported finding was that TCR beta sequences accurately predicted the HLA-A and HLA-B alleles for most subjects in the first cohort. In an earlier analysis of around 500 of the donors, most TCR beta V segments appeared in productive rearrangements about 87% or about 30% of the time, broadly matching IMGT annotations. In a later genetic analysis, a missense DCLRE1C variant was associated with V-gene and J-gene trimming of TCR beta chains, and the association was replicated in an independent cohort. The authors suggested that the approach could potentially be extended to other disease states and immunological phenotypes. At a false discovery rate of 0.05, a later analysis linked around 17,000 TCR beta sequences to specific HLA alleles. Correlated functional status among segregating V segments might reflect linkage disequilibrium, but an unknown experimental factor could not be ruled out. The 87-base-pair reads could not distinguish some IMGT-functional V segments, including TRBV6-2 and TRBV6-3, so those segments were excluded. The study gave a list of 150 to 200 TCR beta chains associated with cytomegalovirus.

Regarding this clone: This receptor's antigen is unknown. There are no base qualities to consult, and no much larger clone falls within one base.

The cohort was made up of roughly 670 healthy bone marrow donors. At the time of sampling, every cohort member was nominally healthy, though immune exposures that went unrecorded were likely present. The donor tested CMV seronegative and was one of the 352 seronegative cohort members. Every donor gave a peripheral blood sample, and the peripheral blood mononuclear cells from that sample were used for TCR beta sequencing. Genomic DNA extraction from the blood cell samples was performed with the Qiagen DNeasy Blood Extraction Kit. From cysteine to phenylalanine, the CDR3 is 16 amino acids long. The kept DNA is CDR3 alone, 48 bases in frame from the first base. Relative to germline, V is 4 bases shorter and J is 0 bases shorter, with 14 bases between their ends. CDR1 and CDR2 (SGHRS, YFSETQ) derive from the germline V gene. The receptor library was made with the immunoSEQ multiplex PCR assay. For the multiplex PCR, a mixture combining 60 forward primers for TCR Vbeta segments and 13 reverse primers for TCR Jbeta segments was used. The CDR3 region of rearranged TCR beta genes was amplified from genomic DNA by a multiplex PCR assay. The amplified TCR beta libraries were sequenced on the Illumina HiSeq System as 87-base-pair reads. The source study handled its data this way. Across the 666 repertoires, a later analysis counted some 80 million unique TCR beta chains, 8.5 million to 12 million of which were shared by at least two donors. Raw reads were error-corrected and collapsed into unique sequences with a nearest-neighbor algorithm that merged closely related sequences to remove PCR and sequencing errors. Alignment of CDR3 sequences to IMGT reference sequences was used to assign V, D and J gene segments. For a sequence to be retained, a match of at least six nucleotides to both a V gene segment and a J gene segment was required. Rearrangements were called productive when the CDR3 lacked stop codons and stayed in frame with V and J; all others were non-productive. CDR3 was defined by IMGT convention, running from the second conserved V-encoded cysteine to the conserved J-encoded phenylalanine. The earlier analysis of about 640 of the donors excluded any sequence lacking an unambiguous match to a single V gene segment. An earlier analysis of under 750 of the donors called V segments functional above 56.7% productive rearrangements and segregating when the between-donor standard deviation exceeded 5%. A statistical classification framework was built to diagnose cytomegalovirus status from the catalog of TCR beta chain sequences. In a later analysis, TCR nucleotide sequences were compared against IMGT/GENE-DB human TR gene sequences so that V and J genes could be assigned. Using the TCRdist pipeline, a later analysis assigned CDR3 sequences along with most-parsimonious VDJ recombination scenarios. A later analysis defined each TCR beta chain by its CDR3 amino acid sequence plus V-gene family, and excluded reads lacking a unique V-gene family. As a way to deal with suspected cross-contamination and a sequencing artifact, a later analysis dropped 450 to 600 nucleotide sequences that were highly shared and had low generation probability. In a later analysis, a clonal expansion index for each public chain was calculated from normalized within-repertoire ranks of inferred template counts. Generation probabilities in a later analysis came from a VDJ recombination model fitted to out-of-frame rearrangements, and those results were checked against IGoR. A later analysis scored TCR-TCR, TCR-HLA and TCR-CMV co-occurrence with hypergeometric tests, applying a repertoire-size bias correction to TCR pairs. In a later analysis, false discovery rates were estimated by permuting HLA or CMV assignments 20 times. In a later analysis, co-occurring TCRs were grouped with DBSCAN, and TCRdist sequence similarity was added when clustering was performed within HLA-allele-positive subsets. Co-occurrence clustering excluded repertoires with fewer than 30,000 or more than 120,000 public chains, plus five with anomalous nucleotide sharing. TCRdb limited this immuneACCESS table to in-frame rearrangements with V and J called. A share of clones is missing; checked studies link under half to unresolved V genes, and the rest is unexplained. Clonal size and the V and J genes are those of that table, whereas D and trimming came from the DNA. For this sample there are under 200,000 clones; roughly four fifths appear just once. The ten largest account for more than 0.4% of the sample.

Recombination linked TRBV5-1 to TRBJ1-3; TRBD1 is a weak D gene call, 6 bases matching. The sequenced sample was PBMCs. The source of this sequence is a woman between 50 and 59 years old in good health and CMV-seronegative. The DNA reads TGCGCCAGCAGCAAGGACAGACCAAGCTCTGGAAACACCATATATTTT. It translates to CASSKDRPSSGNTIYF.